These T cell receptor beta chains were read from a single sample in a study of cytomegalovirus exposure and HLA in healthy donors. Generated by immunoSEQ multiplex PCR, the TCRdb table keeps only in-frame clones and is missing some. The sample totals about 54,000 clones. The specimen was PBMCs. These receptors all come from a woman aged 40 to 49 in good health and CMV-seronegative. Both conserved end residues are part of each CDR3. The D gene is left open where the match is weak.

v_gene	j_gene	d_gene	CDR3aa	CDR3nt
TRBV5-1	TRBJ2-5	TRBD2	CASSPGGTQETQYF	TGCGCCAGCAGCCCCGGGGGGACCCAAGAGACCCAGTACTTC
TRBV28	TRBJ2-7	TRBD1	CASSFPDRGREQYF	TGTGCCAGCAGTTTCCCAGACAGGGGGCGGGAGCAGTACTTC
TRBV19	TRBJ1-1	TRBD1	CASRRGQTNTEAFF	TGTGCCAGCCGGAGGGGACAGACGAACACTGAAGCTTTCTTT
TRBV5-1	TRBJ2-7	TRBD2	CASSLGGGLNYEQYF	TGCGCCAGCAGCTTGGGCGGGGGGCTCAACTACGAGCAGTACTTC
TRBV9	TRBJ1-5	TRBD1	CASSRGQFSNQPQHF	TGTGCCAGCAGCCGGGGACAGTTTAGCAATCAGCCCCAGCATTTT
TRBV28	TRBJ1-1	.	CATLDRRWITEAFF	TGTGCCACTTTAGACAGGAGGTGGATCACTGAAGCTTTCTTT
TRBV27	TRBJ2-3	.	CASSPDFTDTQYF	TGTGCCAGCAGTCCGGACTTCACAGATACGCAGTATTTT
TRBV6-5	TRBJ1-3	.	CASSYSRDKSGNTIYF	TGTGCCAGCAGTTACTCAAGGGACAAATCTGGAAACACCATATATTTT
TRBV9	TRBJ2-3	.	CASSVVPSTTDTQYF	TGTGCCAGCAGCGTAGTCCCTAGCACCACAGATACGCAGTATTTT
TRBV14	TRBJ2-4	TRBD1	CASSQGRGLAKNIQYF	TGTGCCAGCAGCCAGGGCAGGGGGCTAGCCAAAAACATTCAGTACTTC
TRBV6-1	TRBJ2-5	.	CASRESGQETQYF	TGTGCCAGCAGGGAATCAGGGCAAGAGACCCAGTACTTC
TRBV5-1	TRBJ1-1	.	CASSSDMNTEAFF	TGCGCCAGCAGCTCGGACATGAACACTGAAGCTTTCTTT
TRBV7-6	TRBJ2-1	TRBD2	CASSATGTSGNNEQFF	TGTGCCAGCAGCGCCACCGGGACTAGCGGCAACAATGAGCAGTTCTTC
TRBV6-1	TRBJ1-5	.	CASSEMGSGDSNQPQHF	TGTGCCAGCAGTGAAATGGGGTCAGGGGATAGCAATCAGCCCCAGCATTTT
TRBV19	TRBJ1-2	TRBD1	CASSPRTGSTSNYGYTF	TGTGCCAGTAGTCCCCGGACAGGGTCGACCTCTAACTATGGCTACACCTTC
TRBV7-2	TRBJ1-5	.	CASSFLSQPQHF	TGTGCCAGCAGCTTTTTGTCGCAGCCCCAGCATTTT